The rows below give T cell receptor beta chains drawn from one sample of a study of CD8 T cells in ankylosing spondylitis. TCRdb reprocessed the 5' RACE reads via MiXCR and lists one record per CDR3 protein. The sample holds more than 400,000 distinct CDR3 sequences, about 5% seen once. Sequences were obtained from blood, either unsorted or a sorted T cell fraction (not recorded which). The receptors stem from a male donor with ankylosing spondylitis. The CDR3 runs from the conserved cysteine through the conserved F or W. Fields, in order: clone size, V gene, J gene, D gene, CDR3 protein, CDR3 DNA. A D gene is named only where the DNA matches it firmly. Clone size is shown for a subset of rows, as once, few, many or a class of expanded clone.

many,TRBV4-3,TRBJ2-1,.,CASSSPEGPSSYNEQFF,TGCGCCAGCAGCTCCCCCGAGGGACCCAGCTCCTACAATGAGCAGTTCTTC
.,TRBV28,TRBJ2-3,.,CASSFNPSLTDTQYF,TGTGCCAGCAGTTTTAACCCCTCCCTCACAGATACGCAGTATTTT
many,TRBV6-6,TRBJ2-6,.,CASRDFKSSGANVLTF,TGTGCCAGTCGGGACTTCAAGAGCTCTGGGGCCAACGTCCTGACTTTC
many,TRBV29-1,TRBJ2-2,.,CSVEPRNTGELFF,TGCAGCGTAGAACCCCGGAACACCGGGGAGCTGTTTTTT
many,TRBV24-1,TRBJ2-1,TRBD2,CATSDSGTSGRLDEQFF,TGTGCCACCAGTGACTCTGGGACTAGCGGGAGATTGGATGAGCAGTTCTTC
.,TRBV27,TRBJ2-2,.,CASGGSARSTGELFF,TGTGCCAGCGGGGGGTCAGCCAGGAGCACCGGGGAGCTGTTTTTT
many,TRBV10-3,TRBJ2-1,TRBD1,CAIRDPGTGVNEQFF,TGTGCCATCAGGGACCCCGGGACAGGGGTCAATGAGCAGTTCTTC
many,TRBV6-2/TRBV6-3,TRBJ2-1,.,CASKKGKTSSYNEQFF,TGTGCCAGCAAAAAGGGCAAAACTAGCTCCTACAATGAGCAGTTCTTC
many,TRBV5-1,TRBJ2-1,TRBD2,CASSPVGSGNEQFF,TGCGCCAGCAGCCCCGTGGGTAGCGGGAATGAGCAGTTCTTC
many,TRBV6-1,TRBJ1-2,.,CASSERQGGYGYTF,TGTGCCAGCAGTGAAAGGCAGGGAGGCTATGGCTACACCTTC
few,TRBV5-1,TRBJ1-2,TRBD1,CASSLGDRVYGYTF,TGCGCCAGCAGCTTGGGGGACAGGGTCTATGGCTACACCTTC
.,TRBV28,TRBJ2-2,.,CASSFRWSGELFF,TGTGCCAGCAGTTTTAGGTGGTCCGGGGAGCTGTTTTTT
.,TRBV20-1,TRBJ1-5,TRBD1,CSARDGTGSRGNQPQHF,TGCAGTGCTAGAGATGGGACAGGGAGCCGAGGCAATCAGCCCCAGCATTTT
many,TRBV6-1,TRBJ1-5,.,CASRRTVRDQPQHF,TGTGCCAGCAGACGGACAGTGAGGGATCAGCCCCAGCATTTT
few,TRBV7-8,TRBJ2-3,.,CASSLGDSPYTDTQYF,TGTGCCAGCAGCTTAGGGGACTCACCATACACAGATACGCAGTATTTT
many,TRBV14,TRBJ2-3,.,CASSQYQRTDTQYF,TGTGCCAGCAGCCAGTACCAGCGGACAGATACGCAGTATTTT
many,TRBV5-5,TRBJ2-1,.,CASSWGSPAEQFF,TGTGCCAGCAGCTGGGGGAGCCCTGCTGAGCAGTTCTTC
many,TRBV5-1,TRBJ2-7,.,CASSFGDRSYEQYF,TGCGCCAGCAGCTTTGGGGACCGATCCTACGAGCAGTACTTC
many,TRBV5-1,TRBJ1-1,TRBD1,CASSLVSRGRTEAFF,TGCGCCAGCAGCTTGGTTAGCAGGGGGAGGACTGAAGCTTTCTTT
.,TRBV20-1,TRBJ2-5,.,CSAKPGQETQYF,TGCAGTGCTAAACCCGGCCAAGAGACCCAGTACTTC
many,TRBV21-1,TRBJ2-3,.,CASSNDSCSTDTQYF,TGTGCCAGCAGCAATGACAGCTGTAGCACAGATACGCAGTATTTT
many,TRBV20-1,TRBJ2-7,.,CSARGGIYYEQYF,TGCAGTGCTAGAGGGGGGATCTACTACGAGCAGTACTTC
many,TRBV7-8,TRBJ2-3,TRBD1,CASSSRQGGTDTQYF,TGTGCCAGCAGCTCTCGACAGGGCGGCACAGATACGCAGTATTTT